The 30 T cell receptor beta chains listed next were all sequenced from one sample in a study of blood T cell repertoires in COVID-19. The table came from immunoSEQ multiplex PCR; TCRdb's copy has only in-frame clones and leaves some out. In the table there are over 250,000 clones, under 90% of which are singletons. Sequences were obtained from PBMCs or T cells enriched from blood (not recorded which). These receptors were collected from a man aged 25-40 years with acute COVID-19.

This clone turned up a few times. The chain employs TRBV6-1 and TRBJ2-1; a weak D match, TRBD2 (5 bases). V was clipped by 0 bases and J by 6 bases, with 15 bases between them. This CDR3 has 16 amino acids. In germline, CDR1 is MNHNS, CDR2 SASEGT. The DNA for the CDR3 is TGTGCCAGCAGTGAAGCTGGAGGTGGTAGCGCCAATGAGCAGTTCTTC. Residues: CASSEAGGGSANEQFF.

This clone was detected once. This chain links TRBV18 with TRBJ1-5; 9 nucleotides match TRBD1. The CDR3 loop spans 17 amino acids. V shed 3 bases, J shed 1 base, and the junction held 7 bases outside the gene matches. Germline V gene sequence: CDR1 KGHSH, CDR2 LQKENI. The CDR3 region is CASSPPGQGRSNQPQHF. The CDR3 nucleotides are TGTGCCAGCTCACCCCCGGGACAGGGAAGGAGCAATCAGCCCCAGCATTTT.

The chain joins TRBV13 to TRBJ2-3; TRBD2 agrees at 12 bases. Trimming took 6 bases from V and 5 from J; bases not matched to a gene: 9. The length of the CDR3 is 16 residues. Germline CDR1 reads PRHDT; CDR2 reads FYEKMQ (reference sequence). CDR3 in amino acids: CASRDYTSGRRDTQYF. The CDR3, as DNA: TGTGCCAGCAGGGATTATACTAGCGGGAGGCGAGATACGCAGTATTTT.

The V call is TRBV6-4, the J call TRBJ2-1; D might be TRBD1 (6 bases). Looked up from germline, CDR1 is MRHNA and CDR2 is SNTAGT. This CDR3 comprises 14 residues. V shed 4 bases and J shed 5 bases, with 12 bases lying between them. The CDR3, as DNA: TGTGCCAGCAGTGGCCGGGACACTGACAATGAGCAGTTCTTC. Amino acid sequence: CASSGRDTDNEQFF.

With respect to this clone: The sample contains more than one DNA sequence encoding this CDR3. The V gene is TRBV5-1, the J gene TRBJ2-5; 7 bases agree with TRBD2. CDR1 is SGHRS and CDR2 is YFSETQ in the germline V gene. After removal of 4 bases from V and 4 bases from J, the junction contained 7 bases not matched to a gene. The CDR3 loop spans 14 amino acids. The CDR3 nucleotides are TGCGCCAGCAGCCCGAGGGGAGGGGCAGAGACCCAGTACTTC. Protein product: CASSPRGGAETQYF.

This clone was seen more than once but under ten times. The CDR3 protein is CASSLTAGSNYGYTF. The DNA for the CDR3 is TGTGCCAGCAGTTTAACAGCCGGAAGCAACTATGGCTACACCTTC. The chain has TRBV27 and TRBJ1-2; D remains unclear. The CDR3 runs to 15 residues. Germline V gene data show CDR1 as MNHEY and CDR2 as SMNVEV (reference sequence). Trimming removed 2 bases from V and 2 bases from J, with 12 bases in between.

This clone was seen more than once but under ten times. The gene calls are TRBV4-2 and TRBJ2-6, with D uncertain. Germline V gene data show CDR1 as LGHNA and CDR2 as YNFKEQ. The CDR3 loop spans 14 amino acids. V lost 4 bases and J 0 bases, leaving 4 bases between the germline ends. CDR3 protein: CASSPISGANVLTF. DNA for the CDR3: TGTGCCAGCAGCCCAATCTCTGGGGCCAACGTCCTGACTTTC.

The rearrangement joins TRBV7-9 to TRBJ2-2; no reliable D call. Trimming stripped 7 bases from V and 3 bases from J, with 18 bases between. This CDR3 has 16 residues. Germline loops: CDR1 SEHNR, CDR2 FQNEAQ (reference sequence). Written as DNA, the CDR3 is TGTGCCAGCACCGCGGAGCAGAGACTCGACACCGGGGAGCTGTTTTTT. Amino acids: CASTAEQRLDTGELFF. Based on the CDR3 plus reference TRBV7-9 and TRBJ2-2, the full variable domain is DTGVSQNPRHKITKRGQNVTFRCDPISEHNRLYWYRQTLGQGPEFLTYFQNEAQLEKSRLLSDRFSAERPKGSFSTLEIQRTEQGDSAMYLCASTAEQRLDTGELFFGEGSRLTVL.

The chain combines TRBV10-3 with TRBJ1-2; the match to TRBD1 covers 11 bases. The V gene's germline CDR1 is ENHRY and CDR2 SYGVKD. V was pared by 3 bases and J by 11 bases, with 11 bases of the junction left unmatched. The CDR3 totals 15 residues. CDR3 DNA sequence: TGTGCCATCAGTGATACCCCGGGACAGGGGGAAAAGTACACCTTC. This sequence encodes CAISDTPGQGEKYTF.

The chain is built from TRBV2 and TRBJ2-5; 7 nucleotides line up with TRBD1. The CDR3 spans 14 residues. The V segment lost 6 bases and the J segment 2 bases; nucleotides outside the gene matches: 6. Looked up from germline, CDR1 is SNHLY and CDR2 is FYNNEI. This CDR3 reads CASRTGNLQETQYF. The CDR3, as DNA: TGTGCCAGCAGGACAGGGAACCTACAAGAGACCCAGTACTTC.

The genes are TRBV5-1 and TRBJ1-4; D might be TRBD1 (6 bases). There are 15 residues in the CDR3. The germline V and J ends were trimmed by 6 bases and 0 bases, with 12 bases remaining between them. CDR1 is SGHRS, CDR2 YFSETQ, per germline. CDR3 DNA: TGCGCCAGCACCAGGGACAACCCAACTAATGAAAAACTGTTTTTT. Protein product: CASTRDNPTNEKLFF.

The chain combines TRBV30 with TRBJ1-2; the D gene is possibly TRBD1 (6 bases). The CDR3 extends over 13 amino acids. CDR1 GTSNPN and CDR2 SVGIG come from the germline V gene (reference sequence). Trimming cost V 1 base and J 4 bases, with 10 bases left between them. Written as DNA, the CDR3 is TGTGCCTGGAGTGGCACAGGGACCTATGGCTACACCTTC. Its translation is CAWSGTGTYGYTF. The full variable domain, its missing parts supplied by reference TRBV30 and TRBJ1-2, is SQTIHQWPATLVQPVGSPLSLECTVEGTSNPNLYWYRQAAGRGLQLLFYSVGIGQISSEVPQNLSASRPQDRQFILSSKKLLLSDSGFYLCAWSGTGTYGYTFGSGTRLTVV.

This clone appeared a single time. The chain couples TRBV7-9 to TRBJ1-3, with 8 bases fitting TRBD1. Germline CDR1 and CDR2: SEHNR and FQNEAQ (reference sequence). This CDR3 region has 16 residues. Germline trimming cut 7 bases from V and 3 bases from J; bases unmatched to any gene: 11. For the CDR3, the DNA is TGTGCCAGCACGACCGTCCAGGGGGCGCGTGGAAACACCATATATTTT. The encoded protein is CASTTVQGARGNTIYF. The full variable domain, in which reference TRBV7-9 and TRBJ1-3 provide the parts outside the CDR3, is DTGVSQNPRHKITKRGQNVTFRCDPISEHNRLYWYRQTLGQGPEFLTYFQNEAQLEKSRLLSDRFSAERPKGSFSTLEIQRTEQGDSAMYLCASTTVQGARGNTIYFGEGSWLTVV.

The chain employs TRBV2 and TRBJ2-6; D may be TRBD2 (7 bases). The CDR3 is 15 residues long. CDR1 and CDR2 (germline): SNHLY, FYNNEI. The CDR3 nucleotides are TGTGCGTCGCCGGGGGGCGCTTCTGGGGCCAACGTCCTGACTTTC. This sequence encodes CASPGGASGANVLTF.

This clone came up once. The V gene is TRBV5-5, the J gene TRBJ1-4, with D uncertain. The CDR3 has 14 amino acids. The germline V gene encodes CDR1 SGHKS and CDR2 YYEKEE (reference sequence). V was trimmed by 4 bases and J by 5 bases, leaving 12 bases between them. This CDR3 reads CASSPEGRNEKLFF. The CDR3, as DNA: TGTGCCAGCAGCCCCGAAGGGAGGAATGAAAAACTGTTTTTT.

This rearrangement joins TRBV10-2 to TRBJ1-2; D uncertain. CDR3 length: 12 amino acids. From germline, CDR1 is WSHSY and CDR2 SAAADI. Trimming cost V 3 bases and J 2 bases, with 4 bases left between them. CDR3: CASSDQNYGYTF. CDR3 in DNA: TGCGCCAGCAGTGATCAGAACTATGGCTACACCTTC.

This rearrangement joins TRBV4-2 to TRBJ1-6; 10 nucleotides line up with TRBD1. This CDR3 comprises 17 residues. The J segment lost 6 bases and the V segment lost 3 bases, leaving 8 bases of the junction unmatched. In germline, CDR1 is LGHNA, CDR2 YNFKEQ. For the CDR3, the DNA is TGTGCCAGCAGCCACCCCGGGACAGGGGCTTTTAATTCACCCCTCCACTTT. This translates into CASSHPGTGAFNSPLHF.

The chain links TRBV2 to TRBJ1-4; 8 bases align to TRBD1. V lost 7 bases to trimming and J lost 11 bases; unmatched junction nucleotides: 9. This CDR3 comprises 13 residues. CDR1 and CDR2 from the germline V gene are SNHLY and FYNNEI. CDR3 in DNA: TGTGCCAGCAATTCCAGGACAGGGAGGAAACTGTTTTTT. Amino acids: CASNSRTGRKLFF.

The rearrangement joins TRBV5-4 to TRBJ1-2, with 8 positions matching TRBD1. CDR1 is SGHNT and CDR2 is YYREEE in the germline V gene (reference sequence). CDR3 length equals 14 residues. The ends lost 3 bases at V and 5 bases at J; junction bases unmatched: 6. CDR3 coding DNA: TGTGCCAGCAGCTGGGGGGGACAGGAATATGGCTACACCTTC. Translating gives CASSWGGQEYGYTF.

V gene TRBV19 combines with J gene TRBJ2-5; D possibly corresponds to TRBD1 (5 bases). The CDR3 totals 12 residues. Trimming took 2 bases from V and 5 from J, leaving 6 bases between them. Germline V lookup: CDR1 LNHDA, CDR2 SQIVND (reference sequence). The chain's CDR3 is CASSITGETQYF. The CDR3 DNA reads as TGTGCCAGTAGTATAACAGGCGAGACCCAGTACTTC.

The gene calls are TRBV7-2 and TRBJ2-3, with TRBD2 matching over 12 bases. CDR1 is SGHTA, CDR2 FQGNSA, per germline. V was clipped by 4 bases and J by 3 bases; unmatched bases: 5. The CDR3 runs 16 residues. The CDR3 sequence is CASSSLAGGSTDTQYF. Written as DNA, the CDR3 is TGTGCCAGCAGCTCCCTAGCGGGAGGGAGTACAGATACGCAGTATTTT.

V usage is TRBV11-3 and J usage is TRBJ1-3, with 7 bases matching TRBD1. The CDR3 contains 16 residues. Germline trimming cut 1 base from V and 0 bases from J; bases unmatched to any gene: 3. The germline V gene has CDR1 SGHNT and CDR2 YENEEA. This chain's CDR3 is CASSLVGTVSGNTIYF. Here the CDR3 DNA reads TGTGCCAGCAGCTTAGTTGGGACAGTCTCTGGAAACACCATATATTTT.

V is TRBV7-8 and J is TRBJ1-1; no firm D call. Between the trimmed V and J ends, which lost 5 bases and 1 base, there was a span of 8 bases. Per the germline V gene, CDR1 is SGHVS and CDR2 is FQNEAQ. CDR3 length: 13 residues. CDR3: CASSVPENTEAFF. In DNA, the CDR3 is TGTGCCAGCAGCGTGCCAGAGAACACTGAAGCTTTCTTT.

This chain connects TRBV7-6 to TRBJ1-6; no definite D call. Germline V gene lookup returns CDR1 SGHVS and CDR2 FNYEAQ. The CDR3 is 14 amino acids. The V gene lost 1 base and the J gene lost 11 bases, with 12 bases spanning the gap. The CDR3 sequence is CASSLDFSGAPLHF. CDR3 nucleotides: TGTGCCAGCAGCTTAGATTTCTCGGGAGCACCCCTCCACTTT.

This clone was observed a handful of times. The chain carries TRBV7-6 and TRBJ2-7; D remains ambiguous. Per germline, CDR1 SGHVS and CDR2 FNYEAQ. This CDR3 is built from 12 residues. The V gene lost 8 bases and the J gene lost 0 bases, with 8 bases spanning the gap. In DNA, the CDR3 is TGTGCCAGCGGTGACAACTCCTACGAGCAGTACGTC. It codes for CASGDNSYEQYV.

This chain uses TRBV5-5 with TRBJ1-6; 8 bases match TRBD1. Per the germline V gene, CDR1 is SGHKS and CDR2 is YYEKEE (reference sequence). V was pared by 3 bases and J by 7 bases, with 9 bases of the junction left unmatched. This CDR3 contains 16 residues. The CDR3 DNA follows: TGTGCCAGCAGCTCCATGACAGGGGCTGGGAATTCACCCCTCCACTTT. The encoded protein is CASSSMTGAGNSPLHF.

The gene calls are TRBV3-1 (or the pseudogene TRBV3-2) and TRBJ2-1; D unresolved. The germline V gene has CDR1 LGHDT and CDR2 YNNKEL (reference sequence). V was cut by 3 bases and J by 3 bases, with 3 bases left in between. CDR3 length: 12 amino acids. This CDR3 reads CASSHNYNEQFF. CDR3 DNA: TGTGCCAGCAGCCACAACTACAATGAGCAGTTCTTC.

The V call is TRBV4-3, the J call TRBJ1-2, with 7 bases matching TRBD1. The CDR3 extends over 14 amino acids. CDR1 and CDR2 from the germline V gene are LGHNA and YSLEER. The ends lost 0 bases at V and 8 bases at J; junction bases unmatched: 6. The CDR3 protein is CASSQEGEGGGYTF. The CDR3 nucleotides are TGCGCCAGCAGCCAAGAAGGTGAAGGGGGCGGCTACACCTTC.

The chain has TRBV7-3 and TRBJ2-1; 10 bases are shared with TRBD2. From germline, CDR1 is SGHTA and CDR2 FQGTGA. CDR3 length: 14 residues. With V trimmed by 5 bases and J by 10 bases, 8 bases remained unmatched. The CDR3 is CASSALAGVGEQFF. Here the CDR3 DNA reads TGTGCCAGCAGCGCGCTAGCGGGAGTCGGGGAGCAGTTCTTC.

This clone was recorded once. Mismatch with germline at one junction end may stem from a read error. V is TRBV5-1 and J is TRBJ2-3; TRBD1 is a possible D gene (5 bases). The CDR3 is 14 residues long. The germline gives CDR1 SGHRS, CDR2 YFSETQ. The CDR3 spells CASRNQGSTDTQYF. For the CDR3, the DNA is TGTGCCAGCAGAAACCAGGGTAGCACAGATACGCAGTATTTT.